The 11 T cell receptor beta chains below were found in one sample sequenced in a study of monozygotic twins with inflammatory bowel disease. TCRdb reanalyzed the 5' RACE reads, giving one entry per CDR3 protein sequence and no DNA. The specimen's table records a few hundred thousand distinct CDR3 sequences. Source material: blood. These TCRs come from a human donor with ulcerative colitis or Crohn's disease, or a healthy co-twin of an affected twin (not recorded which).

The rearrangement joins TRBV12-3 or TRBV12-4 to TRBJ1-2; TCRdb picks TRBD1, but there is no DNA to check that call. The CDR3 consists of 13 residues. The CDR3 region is CASSLHGGFGYTF.

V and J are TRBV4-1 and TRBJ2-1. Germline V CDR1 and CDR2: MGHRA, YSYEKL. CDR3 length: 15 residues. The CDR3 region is CASSQETGLYNEQFF.

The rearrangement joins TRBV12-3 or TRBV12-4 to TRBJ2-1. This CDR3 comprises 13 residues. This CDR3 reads CASSLGVDYEQFF.

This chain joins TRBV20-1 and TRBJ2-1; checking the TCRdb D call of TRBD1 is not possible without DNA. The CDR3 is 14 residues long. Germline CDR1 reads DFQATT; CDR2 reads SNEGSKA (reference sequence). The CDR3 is CSALEQGSYNEQFF.

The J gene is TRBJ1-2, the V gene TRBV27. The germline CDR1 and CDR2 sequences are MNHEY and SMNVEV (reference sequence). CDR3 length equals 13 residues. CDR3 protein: CATQKDRGYGYTF.

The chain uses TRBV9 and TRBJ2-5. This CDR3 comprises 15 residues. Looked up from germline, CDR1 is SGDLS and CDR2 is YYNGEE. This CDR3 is CASSVQPERQETQYF.

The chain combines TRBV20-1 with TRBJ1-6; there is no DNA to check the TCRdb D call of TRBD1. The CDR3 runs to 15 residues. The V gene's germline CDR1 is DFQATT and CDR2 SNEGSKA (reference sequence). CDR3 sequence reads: CSARPDPSYNSPLHF.

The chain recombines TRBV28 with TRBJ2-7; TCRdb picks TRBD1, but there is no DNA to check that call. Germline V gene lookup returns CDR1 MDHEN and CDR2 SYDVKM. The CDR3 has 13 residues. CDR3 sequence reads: CASSVTGHYEQYF. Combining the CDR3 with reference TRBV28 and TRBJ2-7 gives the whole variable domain DVKVTQSSRYLVKRTGEKVFLECVQDMDHENMFWYRQDPGLGLRLIYFSYDVKMKEKGDIPEGYSVSREKKERFSLILESASTNQTSMYLCASSVTGHYEQYFGPGTRLTVT.

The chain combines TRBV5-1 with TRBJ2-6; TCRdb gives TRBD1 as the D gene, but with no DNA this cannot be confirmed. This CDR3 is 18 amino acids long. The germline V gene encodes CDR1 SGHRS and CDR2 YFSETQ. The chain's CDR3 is CASSSHLTGPSGANVLTF.

The CDR3 reads CSVEVFRGRSTGELFF. J is TRBJ2-2 and V is TRBV29-1; no DNA is available, so the TRBD1 call from TCRdb remains unchecked. This CDR3 contains 16 residues. Looked up from germline, CDR1 is SQVTM and CDR2 is ANQGSEA.

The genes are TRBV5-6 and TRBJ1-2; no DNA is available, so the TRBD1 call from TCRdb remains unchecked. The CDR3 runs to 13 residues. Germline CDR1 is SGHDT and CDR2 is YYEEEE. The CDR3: CASSHRDSPVSTF.